A selection of T cell receptor beta chains follows, all from one sample in a study of T cell responses to AZD1222 COVID-19 vaccine. Sequencing used immunoSEQ multiplex PCR; TCRdb keeps in-frame clones, though not all of them. Of about 200,000 clones in the sample, 91% were seen once. The sample consisted of peripheral blood, taken 28 days after the second AZD1222 dose. The receptors come from an adult who received the AZD1222 COVID-19 vaccine. Each CDR3 is given with its conserved first and last residue. Fields, in order: clone size, J gene, D gene, V gene, CDR3 DNA, CDR3 protein. The D gene is left open where the match is weak. Part of the rows lack a size; the others show once, few, many or a class for expanded clones.

clone size: NA
J gene: TRBJ1-1
D gene: NA
V gene: TRBV28
CDR3 DNA: TGTGCCAGCGCCGATTTGTGGCGCACTGAAGCTTTCTTT
CDR3 protein: CASADLWRTEAFF

clone size: NA
J gene: TRBJ2-3
D gene: TRBD2
V gene: TRBV7-7
CDR3 DNA: TGTGCTAGCAGCAAAGGTAGCGGGGCGGCAGATACGCAGTATTTT
CDR3 protein: CASSKGSGAADTQYF

clone size: NA
J gene: TRBJ1-2
D gene: NA
V gene: TRBV6-2/TRBV6-3
CDR3 DNA: TGTGCCAGCAGTTTCTCATCTGGCTACACCTTC
CDR3 protein: CASSFSSGYTF

clone size: NA
J gene: TRBJ2-1
D gene: NA
V gene: TRBV19
CDR3 DNA: TGTGCCAGTAGTATCATCGACAATGAGCAGTTCTTC
CDR3 protein: CASSIIDNEQFF

clone size: NA
J gene: TRBJ2-2
D gene: TRBD2
V gene: TRBV5-1
CDR3 DNA: TGCGCCAGCAGCTTTCTAGCGGGGGCTCGCACCGGGGAGCTGTTTTTT
CDR3 protein: CASSFLAGARTGELFF

clone size: NA
J gene: TRBJ1-4
D gene: NA
V gene: TRBV7-8
CDR3 DNA: TGTGCCAGCAGCTTAGAGGGGCCTCGGGAAAAACTGTTTTTT
CDR3 protein: CASSLEGPREKLFF

clone size: NA
J gene: TRBJ2-1
D gene: NA
V gene: TRBV18
CDR3 DNA: TGTGCCAGCTCATCTCCGACAGAGAATGAGCAGTTCTTC
CDR3 protein: CASSSPTENEQFF

clone size: NA
J gene: TRBJ2-7
D gene: TRBD2
V gene: TRBV12-3/TRBV12-4
CDR3 DNA: TGTGCCAGCACCCGGGGGGGCTTCTACGAGCAGTACTTC
CDR3 protein: CASTRGGFYEQYF

clone size: NA
J gene: TRBJ1-1
D gene: NA
V gene: TRBV4-1
CDR3 DNA: TGCGCCAGCAGCCGGACGGTGAACACTGAAGCTTTCTTT
CDR3 protein: CASSRTVNTEAFF

clone size: NA
J gene: TRBJ2-7
D gene: TRBD2
V gene: TRBV6-1
CDR3 DNA: TGTGCCAGCAGTGAAGGGTATCGTAGCGGGAGGTCGGAGCAGTACTTC
CDR3 protein: CASSEGYRSGRSEQYF

clone size: NA
J gene: TRBJ1-2
D gene: NA
V gene: TRBV10-3
CDR3 DNA: TGTGCCATCAGTGACTCAGGCGGGTATGGCTACACCTTC
CDR3 protein: CAISDSGGYGYTF

clone size: NA
J gene: TRBJ2-4
D gene: TRBD2
V gene: TRBV4-1
CDR3 DNA: TGCGCCAGCAGCCAAGGTCCAGCGGGAGACAGCATTCAGTACTTC
CDR3 protein: CASSQGPAGDSIQYF

clone size: NA
J gene: TRBJ2-5
D gene: NA
V gene: TRBV21-1
CDR3 DNA: TGTGCCAGCAGCAAAAACGGGACCCAGTACTTC
CDR3 protein: CASSKNGTQYF

clone size: NA
J gene: TRBJ2-7
D gene: NA
V gene: TRBV11-3
CDR3 DNA: TGTGCCAGCAGCTTCGGGTCCTACGAGCAGTACTTC
CDR3 protein: CASSFGSYEQYF

clone size: NA
J gene: TRBJ2-1
D gene: NA
V gene: TRBV7-2
CDR3 DNA: TGTGCCAGCAGCTTATGGGACAATACAGGTAACAATGAGCAGTTCTTC
CDR3 protein: CASSLWDNTGNNEQFF

clone size: NA
J gene: TRBJ2-1
D gene: NA
V gene: TRBV4-3
CDR3 DNA: TGCGCCAGCAGCCCGGGTTCTCAGTTACGTTATGAGCAGTTCTTC
CDR3 protein: CASSPGSQLRYEQFF

clone size: NA
J gene: TRBJ1-1
D gene: TRBD1
V gene: TRBV7-9
CDR3 DNA: TGTGCCAGCAGTCCCCGGACAGGGAACACTGAAGCTTTCTTT
CDR3 protein: CASSPRTGNTEAFF

clone size: NA
J gene: TRBJ1-5
D gene: NA
V gene: TRBV29-1
CDR3 DNA: TGCAGCGCGGTCAGGGGCCCCAGCAATCAGCCCCAGCATTTT
CDR3 protein: CSAVRGPSNQPQHF

clone size: NA
J gene: TRBJ2-7
D gene: NA
V gene: TRBV18
CDR3 DNA: TGTGCCAGCTCACCAGAGTCCTACGAGCAGTACTTC
CDR3 protein: CASSPESYEQYF

clone size: NA
J gene: TRBJ2-1
D gene: TRBD2
V gene: TRBV30
CDR3 DNA: TGTGCCTGGGCCGGGACTAGCGGCTACAATGAGCAGTTCTTC
CDR3 protein: CAWAGTSGYNEQFF

clone size: NA
J gene: TRBJ1-2
D gene: NA
V gene: TRBV23-1
CDR3 DNA: TGCGCCAGCAGTCACACTTTGGGTGGCTACACCTTC
CDR3 protein: CASSHTLGGYTF

clone size: NA
J gene: TRBJ1-1
D gene: NA
V gene: TRBV7-2
CDR3 DNA: TGTGCCAGCACCTGGATCGGGGGTGGCACTGAAGCTTTCTTT
CDR3 protein: CASTWIGGGTEAFF

clone size: NA
J gene: TRBJ1-3
D gene: NA
V gene: TRBV11-3
CDR3 DNA: TGTGCCAGCAACGACAGACAGGGAAACACCATATATTTT
CDR3 protein: CASNDRQGNTIYF

clone size: NA
J gene: TRBJ1-1
D gene: TRBD1
V gene: TRBV28
CDR3 DNA: TGTGCCAGCAGTGTCTCCGGGACAGGGGCTTACTCTGAAGCTTTCTTT
CDR3 protein: CASSVSGTGAYSEAFF

clone size: NA
J gene: TRBJ2-1
D gene: NA
V gene: TRBV6-5
CDR3 DNA: TGTGCCAGCAGACTAGGACCTCAATACAATGAGCAGTTCTTC
CDR3 protein: CASRLGPQYNEQFF

clone size: NA
J gene: TRBJ1-1
D gene: NA
V gene: TRBV4-2
CDR3 DNA: TGTGCCAGCAGCCTTTTGACTCCGGCGGTTACTGAAGCTTTCTTT
CDR3 protein: CASSLLTPAVTEAFF

clone size: NA
J gene: TRBJ1-5
D gene: TRBD1
V gene: TRBV27
CDR3 DNA: TGTGCCAGCAGTTTATCGGGACAGAAAAACCAGCCCCAGCATTTT
CDR3 protein: CASSLSGQKNQPQHF

clone size: NA
J gene: TRBJ2-1
D gene: NA
V gene: TRBV4-2
CDR3 DNA: TGTGCCAGCAGCCCCCTCGGTGAGGGTCAGGGCGGCTCCTACAATGAGCAGTTCTTC
CDR3 protein: CASSPLGEGQGGSYNEQFF

clone size: NA
J gene: TRBJ2-3
D gene: TRBD2
V gene: TRBV7-9
CDR3 DNA: TGTGCCAGCAGCGCGGAACTAGCGGGCATTGGAACAGATACGCAGTATTTT
CDR3 protein: CASSAELAGIGTDTQYF

clone size: NA
J gene: TRBJ2-7
D gene: NA
V gene: TRBV6-5
CDR3 DNA: TGTGCCAGCAGTTATAACTCGGCCTACGAGCAGTACTTC
CDR3 protein: CASSYNSAYEQYF

clone size: NA
J gene: TRBJ1-1
D gene: TRBD1
V gene: TRBV5-1
CDR3 DNA: TGCGCCAGCAGCAGAGGGACAGGGGAGAAGTTTTTT
CDR3 protein: CASSRGTGEKFF

clone size: NA
J gene: TRBJ1-6
D gene: NA
V gene: TRBV29-1
CDR3 DNA: TGCAGCGCACAGCAGGGCGGGAATTCACCCCTCCACTTT
CDR3 protein: CSAQQGGNSPLHF

clone size: NA
J gene: TRBJ1-2
D gene: NA
V gene: TRBV7-9
CDR3 DNA: TGTGCCAGCAGCTTCGACGGTAACTATGGCTACACCTTC
CDR3 protein: CASSFDGNYGYTF

clone size: NA
J gene: TRBJ1-5
D gene: TRBD1
V gene: TRBV7-8
CDR3 DNA: TGTGCCAGCAGCCGCCTACCGGGACAGGGGGCAAGAAGCAATCAGCCCCAGCATTTT
CDR3 protein: CASSRLPGQGARSNQPQHF

clone size: NA
J gene: TRBJ1-1
D gene: NA
V gene: TRBV5-6
CDR3 DNA: TGTGCCAGCAGCGACGTCCGGGACCTACAGCGGTTGAACACTGAAGCTTTCTTT
CDR3 protein: CASSDVRDLQRLNTEAFF

clone size: NA
J gene: TRBJ2-3
D gene: NA
V gene: TRBV2
CDR3 DNA: TGTGCCAGCGGGGGCGAGTTCACAGATACGCAGTATTTT
CDR3 protein: CASGGEFTDTQYF

clone size: NA
J gene: TRBJ2-1
D gene: NA
V gene: TRBV11-2
CDR3 DNA: TGTGCCAGCAGCTTAGGGGTATCGATCTCCTACAATGAGCAGTTCTTC
CDR3 protein: CASSLGVSISYNEQFF

clone size: once
J gene: TRBJ2-3
D gene: NA
V gene: TRBV28
CDR3 DNA: TGTGCCAGCAACGGCCAGGGCGGGACAGATACGCAGTATTTT
CDR3 protein: CASNGQGGTDTQYF

clone size: NA
J gene: TRBJ2-1
D gene: TRBD2
V gene: TRBV2
CDR3 DNA: TGTGCCAGCAGTGTTGAGCGGGAGGGACGCCAGTTCTTC
CDR3 protein: CASSVEREGRQFF

clone size: NA
J gene: TRBJ1-2
D gene: NA
V gene: TRBV11-2
CDR3 DNA: TGTGCCAGCAGCCGGGACCGAGATCGGGGCTACACCTTC
CDR3 protein: CASSRDRDRGYTF

clone size: NA
J gene: TRBJ2-7
D gene: TRBD2
V gene: TRBV7-3
CDR3 DNA: TGTGCCAGCAGCCTCTGGGGGGGAGCAACCTACGAGCAGTACTTC
CDR3 protein: CASSLWGGATYEQYF

clone size: NA
J gene: TRBJ1-2
D gene: NA
V gene: TRBV12-3/TRBV12-4
CDR3 DNA: TGTGCCAGCAGTTTTGCGGGTTCTCGAGGCTACACCTTC
CDR3 protein: CASSFAGSRGYTF